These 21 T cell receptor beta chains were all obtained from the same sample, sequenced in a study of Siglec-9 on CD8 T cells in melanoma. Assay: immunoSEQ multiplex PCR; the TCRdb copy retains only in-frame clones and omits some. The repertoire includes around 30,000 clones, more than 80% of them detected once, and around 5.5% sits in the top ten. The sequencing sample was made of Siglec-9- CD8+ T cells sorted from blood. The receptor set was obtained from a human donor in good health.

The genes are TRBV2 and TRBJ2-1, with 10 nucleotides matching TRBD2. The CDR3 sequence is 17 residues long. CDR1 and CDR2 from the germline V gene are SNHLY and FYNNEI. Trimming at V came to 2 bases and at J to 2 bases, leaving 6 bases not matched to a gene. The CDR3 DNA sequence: TGTGCCAGCAGTGAAAATTACAGCGGGAGGGCCTACAATGAGCAGTTCTTC. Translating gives CASSENYSGRAYNEQFF.

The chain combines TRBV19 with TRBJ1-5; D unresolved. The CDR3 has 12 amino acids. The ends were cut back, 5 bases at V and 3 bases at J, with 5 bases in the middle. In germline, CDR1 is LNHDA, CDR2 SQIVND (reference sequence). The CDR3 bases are TGTGCCAGTAGTGGCAACAATCAGCCCCAGCATTTT. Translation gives CASSGNNQPQHF.

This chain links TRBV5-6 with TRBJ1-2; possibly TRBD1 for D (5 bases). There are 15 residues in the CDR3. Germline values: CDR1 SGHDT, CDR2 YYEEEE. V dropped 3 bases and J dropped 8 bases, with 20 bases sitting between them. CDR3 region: CASSSSGATYYGYTF. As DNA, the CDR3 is TGTGCCAGCAGCTCGTCCGGGGCAACCTATTACGGCTACACCTTC.

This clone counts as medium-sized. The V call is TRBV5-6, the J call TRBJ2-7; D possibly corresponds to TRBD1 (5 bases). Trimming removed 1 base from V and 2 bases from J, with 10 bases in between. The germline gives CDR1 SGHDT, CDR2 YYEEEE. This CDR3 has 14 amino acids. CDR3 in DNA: TGTGCCAGCAGCTTGACAGGTTTCCCCTACGAGCAGTACTTC. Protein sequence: CASSLTGFPYEQYF.

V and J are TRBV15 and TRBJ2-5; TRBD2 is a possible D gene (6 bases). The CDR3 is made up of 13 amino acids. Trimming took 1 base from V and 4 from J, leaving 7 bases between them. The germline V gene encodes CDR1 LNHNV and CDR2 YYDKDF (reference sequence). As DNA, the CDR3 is TGTGCCACCAGCAGAGTGGAGGGAGAGACCCAGTACTTC. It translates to CATSRVEGETQYF.

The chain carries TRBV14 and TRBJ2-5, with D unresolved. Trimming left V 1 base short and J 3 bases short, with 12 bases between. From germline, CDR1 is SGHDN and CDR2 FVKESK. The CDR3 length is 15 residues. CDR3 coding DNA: TGTGCCAGCAGCCAAGGTTACCGGTTAGAAGAGACCCAGTACTTC. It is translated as CASSQGYRLEETQYF.

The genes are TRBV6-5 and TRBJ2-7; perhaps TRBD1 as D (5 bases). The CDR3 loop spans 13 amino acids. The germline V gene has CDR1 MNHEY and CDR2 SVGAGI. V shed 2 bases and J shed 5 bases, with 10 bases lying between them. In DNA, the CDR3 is TGTGCCAGCAGTTACAGGGTAGGGGACGAGCAGTACGTC. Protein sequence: CASSYRVGDEQYV.

CDR3 amino acids: CATWNRLAPYNEQFF. The CDR3 DNA reads TGTGCCACTTGGAACCGACTAGCGCCCTACAATGAGCAGTTCTTC. The V and J genes are TRBV7-2 and TRBJ2-1; TRBD2 agrees at 8 bases. Germline values: CDR1 SGHTA, CDR2 FQGNSA. The V gene end was trimmed by 10 bases and the J gene end by 2 bases; junction bases not matched to a gene: 10. CDR3 size: 15 residues.

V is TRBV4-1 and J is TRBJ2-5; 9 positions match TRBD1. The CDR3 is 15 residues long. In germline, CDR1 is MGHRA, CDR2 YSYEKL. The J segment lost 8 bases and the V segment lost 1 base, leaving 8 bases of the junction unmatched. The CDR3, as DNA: TGCGCCAGCAGCCAAGCGAGGACAGGGGATGAAACCCAGTACTTC. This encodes CASSQARTGDETQYF.

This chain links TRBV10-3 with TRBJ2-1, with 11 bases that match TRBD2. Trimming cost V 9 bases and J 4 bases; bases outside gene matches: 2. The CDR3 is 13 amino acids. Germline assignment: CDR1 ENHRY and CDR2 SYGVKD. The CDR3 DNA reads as TGTGCCATTGGGACTAGCGGTTACAATGAGCAGTTCTTC. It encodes CAIGTSGYNEQFF.

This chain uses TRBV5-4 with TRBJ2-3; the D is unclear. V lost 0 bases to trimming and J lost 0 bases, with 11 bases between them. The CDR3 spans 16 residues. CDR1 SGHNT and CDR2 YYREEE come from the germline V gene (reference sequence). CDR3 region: CASSLGPGISTDTQYF. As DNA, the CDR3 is TGTGCCAGCAGCTTGGGTCCCGGAATTAGCACAGATACGCAGTATTTT.

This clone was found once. CDR3 amino acids: CATTTGYEQYF. CDR3 in DNA: TGTGCCACCACCACCGGCTACGAGCAGTACTTC. The rearrangement uses TRBV6-5 and TRBJ2-7; D remains unclear. This CDR3 is 11 amino acids long. The V end lost 10 bases, the J end lost 3 bases, and 10 bases lay between the germline ends. Germline V CDR1 and CDR2: MNHEY, SVGAGI.

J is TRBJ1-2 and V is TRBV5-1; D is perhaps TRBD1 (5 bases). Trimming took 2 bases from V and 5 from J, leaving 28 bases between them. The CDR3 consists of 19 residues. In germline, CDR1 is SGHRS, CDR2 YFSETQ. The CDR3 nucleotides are TGCGCCAGCAGCTTTAGGGGTACAACATACGAAGTTGAGATATATGGCTACACCTTC. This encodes CASSFRGTTYEVEIYGYTF.

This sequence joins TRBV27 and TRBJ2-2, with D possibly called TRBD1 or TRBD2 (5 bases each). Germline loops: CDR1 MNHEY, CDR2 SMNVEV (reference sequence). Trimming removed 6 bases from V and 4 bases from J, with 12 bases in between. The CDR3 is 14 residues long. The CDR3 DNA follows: TGTGCCAGCAGCTGGGGGACGGGCACCGGGGAGCTGTTTTTT. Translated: CASSWGTGTGELFF.

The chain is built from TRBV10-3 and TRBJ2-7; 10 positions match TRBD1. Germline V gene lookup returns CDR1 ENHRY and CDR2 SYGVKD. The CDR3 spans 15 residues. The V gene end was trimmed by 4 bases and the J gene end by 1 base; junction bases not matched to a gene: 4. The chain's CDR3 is CAISGTGGFSYEQYF. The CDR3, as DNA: TGTGCCATCAGTGGGACAGGGGGATTTTCCTACGAGCAGTACTTC.

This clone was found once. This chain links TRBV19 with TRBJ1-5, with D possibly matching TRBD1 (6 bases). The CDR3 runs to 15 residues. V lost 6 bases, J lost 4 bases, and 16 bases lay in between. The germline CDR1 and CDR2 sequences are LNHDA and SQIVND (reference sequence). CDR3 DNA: TGTGCCAGTAGCTCCACCGGGACACCTAATCAGCCCCAGCATTTT. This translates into CASSSTGTPNQPQHF.

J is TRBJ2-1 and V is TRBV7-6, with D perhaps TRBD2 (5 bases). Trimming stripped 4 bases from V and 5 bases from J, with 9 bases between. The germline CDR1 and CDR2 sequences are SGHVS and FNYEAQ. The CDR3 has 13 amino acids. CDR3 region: CASSYSADNEQFF. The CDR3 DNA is TGTGCCAGCAGCTATAGCGCGGACAATGAGCAGTTCTTC.

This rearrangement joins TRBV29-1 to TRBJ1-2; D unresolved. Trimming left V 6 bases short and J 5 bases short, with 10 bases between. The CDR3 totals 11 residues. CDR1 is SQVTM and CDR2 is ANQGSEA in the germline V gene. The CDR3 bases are TGCAGCGTGACCGGGAGTTATGGCTACACCTTC. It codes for CSVTGSYGYTF.

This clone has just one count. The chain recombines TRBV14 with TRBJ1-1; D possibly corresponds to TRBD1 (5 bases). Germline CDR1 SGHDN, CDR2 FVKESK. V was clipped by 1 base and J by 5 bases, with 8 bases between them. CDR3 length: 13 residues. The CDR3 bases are TGTGCCAGCAGCCAAGGAGGGGAAACTGAAGCTTTCTTT. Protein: CASSQGGETEAFF.

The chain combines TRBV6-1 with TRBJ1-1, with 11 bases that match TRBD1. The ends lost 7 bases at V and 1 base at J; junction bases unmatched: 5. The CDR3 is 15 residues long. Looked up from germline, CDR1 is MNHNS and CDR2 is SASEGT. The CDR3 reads CASTRTGGPNTEAFF. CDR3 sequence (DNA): TGTGCCAGCACCAGGACAGGGGGCCCGAACACTGAAGCTTTCTTT.

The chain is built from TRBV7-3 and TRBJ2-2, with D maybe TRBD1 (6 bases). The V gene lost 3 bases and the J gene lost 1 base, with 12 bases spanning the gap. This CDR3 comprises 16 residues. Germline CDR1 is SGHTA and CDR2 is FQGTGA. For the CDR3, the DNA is TGTGCCAGCAGCTTCCAGACAGGAAAGAACACCGGGGAGCTGTTTTTT. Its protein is CASSFQTGKNTGELFF.